This T cell receptor beta chain originates from a study of T-cell memory formation after mild COVID-19. TCRdb processed the 5' RACE reads anew with MiXCR; each CDR3 protein has one entry. This table holds about 440,000 distinct CDR3 sequences, around 19% found once. Germline V gene sequence: CDR1 SGDLS, CDR2 YYNGEE. The CDR3 loop spans 15 amino acids. Trimming removed 0 bases from V and 3 bases from J, with 12 bases in between. The TCR originated in an adult woman who had mild COVID-19 (a few samples of this study predate the infection). Cell type and time point are not known. The rearrangement joins TRBV9 to TRBJ1-2; D unresolved. The sample consisted of PBMCs or a T cell subset sorted from them (not recorded which). CDR3 amino acids: CASSVDPDSDYGYTF. Written as DNA, the CDR3 is TGTGCCAGCAGCGTAGATCCGGACTCGGACTATGGCTACACCTTC. Looking up the rest from reference TRBV9 and TRBJ1-2 gives the full variable domain: DSGVTQTPKHLITATGQRVTLRCSPRSGDLSVYWYQQSLDQGLQFLIQYYNGEERAKGNILERFSAQQFPDLHSELNLSSLELGDSALYFCASSVDPDSDYGYTFGSGTRLTVV.